The 32 T cell receptor beta chains listed next were all sequenced from one sample in a study of blood T cells in healthy people across ages. Through a sample-barcoded 5' primer and a J-beta primer mix, a second PCR was run for roughly 6 to 11 cycles. TCRdb analysed the 5' RACE reads with MiXCR anew, one entry per CDR3 protein. This table holds roughly 1 million distinct CDR3 sequences, 20% to 25% found once. The same sample was also used in a study of T cells of mothers and their children.

The sequenced sample was blood. Receptor source: a girl aged 2 to 10 in good health.

V and J are TRBV11-2 and TRBJ2-1; D gene uncertain. The V end lost 2 bases, the J end lost 8 bases, and 19 bases lay between the germline ends. This CDR3 comprises 16 residues. The germline V gene has CDR1 SGHAT and CDR2 FQNNGV. The CDR3 sequence: CASSLTLAEYPHEQFF. DNA for the CDR3: TGTGCCAGCAGCTTAACTTTGGCGGAGTACCCCCATGAGCAGTTCTTC. The full variable domain, its missing parts supplied by reference TRBV11-2 and TRBJ2-1, is EAGVAQSPRYKIIEKRQSVAFWCNPISGHATLYWYQQILGQGPKLLIQFQNNGVVDDSQLPKDRFSAERLKGVDSTLKIQPAKLEDSAVYLCASSLTLAEYPHEQFFGPGTRLTVL.

This clonotype appeared a few times. J is TRBJ1-2 and V is TRBV5-5; 9 bases line up with TRBD1. V was pared by 4 bases and J by 4 bases, with 11 bases of the junction left unmatched. The CDR3 totals 16 residues. The germline V gene encodes CDR1 SGHKS and CDR2 YYEKEE (reference sequence). CDR3 DNA: TGTGCCAGCAGCCCCGGAGAGCACAGGGGGCTCTATGGCTACACCTTC. This codes for CASSPGEHRGLYGYTF.

This clonotype showed up many times. J is TRBJ2-1 and V is TRBV5-1; D is undetermined. V lost 3 bases to trimming and J lost 10 bases, with 11 bases between them. Germline-derived CDR1 and CDR2 are SGHRS and YFSETQ. This CDR3 contains 12 residues. The CDR3: CASSSRQTEQFF. The DNA for the CDR3 is TGCGCCAGCAGCTCGAGACAAACCGAGCAGTTCTTC.

The rearrangement uses TRBV5-1 and TRBJ2-7, with 14 positions matching TRBD2. CDR3 length: 18 amino acids. V trimming: 4 bases; J trimming: 0 bases; junction bases outside the gene matches: 9. Germline CDR1 SGHRS, CDR2 YFSETQ. CDR3 sequence: CASSNLGTSGSSSYEQYF. CDR3 DNA: TGCGCCAGCAGCAACCTCGGGACTAGCGGGAGCAGCTCCTACGAGCAGTACTTC. Full variable domain (outside the CDR3, taken from reference TRBV5-1 and TRBJ2-7): KAGVTQTPRYLIKTRGQQVTLSCSPISGHRSVSWYQQTPGQGLQFLFEYFSETQRNKGNFPGRFSGRQFSNSRSEMNVSTLELGDSALYLCASSNLGTSGSSSYEQYFGPGTRLTVT.

The sample holds a few counts of this clonotype. The V and J genes are TRBV12-3 or TRBV12-4 and TRBJ1-2, with D perhaps matching TRBD1 (6 bases). Trimming removed 5 bases at V and 3 bases at J, with 10 bases between. The length of the CDR3 is 13 residues. The CDR3 is CASSQGQYYGYTF. The CDR3 DNA sequence: TGTGCCAGCAGTCAAGGACAGTACTATGGCTACACCTTC.

The chain is built from TRBV6-5 and TRBJ2-3; 9 nucleotides align to TRBD2. The CDR3 spans 16 residues. V lost 0 bases and J lost 3; bases outside the gene matches: 4. In germline, CDR1 is MNHEY, CDR2 SVGAGI. The CDR3 reads CASSYSVAGGTDTQYF. CDR3 coding DNA: TGTGCCAGCAGTTACTCGGTGGCGGGGGGGACAGATACGCAGTATTTT.

The chain uses TRBV7-2 and TRBJ2-7; 10 bases are shared with TRBD1. This CDR3 region has 15 residues. Trimming took 3 bases from V and 3 from J; bases not matched to a gene: 5. Germline V gives CDR1 SGHTA, CDR2 FQGNSA. CDR3 nucleotides: TGTGCCAGCAGCTTCGGACAGGGGGACTACTACGAGCAGTACTTC. Its translation: CASSFGQGDYYEQYF.

This clonotype has more than one count but fewer than ten. This chain joins TRBV4-1 and TRBJ2-2, with D perhaps matching TRBD1 or TRBD2 (5 bases each). The CDR3 extends over 17 amino acids. The V and J ends lost 1 base and 5 bases respectively, with 17 bases between them. Germline lookup yields CDR1 MGHRA and CDR2 YSYEKL. CDR3 amino acids: CASSQVAGGAGTGELFF. The CDR3, as DNA: TGCGCCAGCAGCCAAGTTGCGGGTGGGGCTGGAACCGGGGAGCTGTTTTTT.

The rearrangement uses TRBV25-1 and TRBJ2-5; 8 bases line up with TRBD1. The CDR3 contains 15 residues. Unmatched junction bases numbered 6, after V lost 4 bases and J lost 2 bases. Germline loops: CDR1 MGHDK, CDR2 SYGVNS. The CDR3 bases are TGTGCCAGCAGTGTATACAGGGGGTGGCAAGAGACCCAGTACTTC. Amino acid sequence: CASSVYRGWQETQYF.

V and J are TRBV29-1 and TRBJ1-1; D is unclear. Germline loops: CDR1 SQVTM, CDR2 ANQGSEA. V lost 3 bases to trimming and J lost 1 base, with 6 bases between them. There are 12 residues in the CDR3. The DNA for the CDR3 is TGCAGCGTTGATCACGAGAACACTGAAGCTTTCTTT. Protein: CSVDHENTEAFF.

This chain links TRBV20-1 with TRBJ2-4; 10 bases are a match to TRBD2. Trimming removed 6 bases from V and 8 bases from J; junction bases left unmatched: 16. CDR3 length: 16 residues. Germline-derived CDR1 and CDR2 are DFQATT and SNEGSKA (reference sequence). As DNA, the CDR3 is TGCAGTGCCGGGGGGCCAGCGGGAGGGCTACGGGACATTCAGTACTTC. Amino acids: CSAGGPAGGLRDIQYF.

This clonotype appeared a few times. V gene TRBV6-2 or TRBV6-3 combines with J gene TRBJ2-2; D not certain. The CDR3 covers 12 residues. V lost 5 bases and J lost 8, with 9 bases in between. The germline CDR1 and CDR2 sequences are MNHEY and SVGEGT. As DNA, the CDR3 is TGTGCCAGCAGTCCTGACTGGGGGGAGCTGTTTTTT. It yields the protein CASSPDWGELFF.

Comment on this clonotype: As the CDR3 is not closed by the conserved phenylalanine or tryptophan, this likely results from a read error. J is TRBJ2-5 and V is TRBV20-1; D unresolved. This CDR3 is 14 amino acids long. Trimming stripped 1 base from V and 1 base from J, with 10 bases between. CDR1 DFQATT and CDR2 SNEGSKA come from the germline V gene (reference sequence). The CDR3: CSARGRRAQETQYL. The CDR3 DNA reads as TGCAGTGCTAGAGGGCGCCGGGCCCAAGAGACCCAGTACCTC.

This clonotype was detected many times. The CDR3 nucleotides are TGCAGCGTCGGGACTAGCGGCTACAATGAGCAGTTCTTC. It encodes CSVGTSGYNEQFF. V gene TRBV29-1 combines with J gene TRBJ2-1, with TRBD2 identical over 11 bases. Germline loops: CDR1 SQVTM, CDR2 ANQGSEA. CDR3 size: 13 residues. V shed 6 bases, J shed 3 bases, and the junction held 1 base outside the gene matches.

The rearrangement links TRBV27 to TRBJ2-7, with 10 bases identical to TRBD2. The J call may be faulty, since TRBJ2-1 better matches the DNA end. CDR1 is MNHEY and CDR2 is SMNVEV in the germline V gene (reference sequence). There are 18 residues in the CDR3. As DNA, the CDR3 is TGTGCCAGCAGTTTCGGGCTAGCGGGGGTGCCTTCCTACAATGAGCAGTTCTTC. As protein: CASSFGLAGVPSYNEQFF.

This chain uses TRBV11-2 with TRBJ1-1; D gene unclear. Trimming removed 1 base at V and 0 bases at J, with 9 bases between. Germline loops: CDR1 SGHAT, CDR2 FQNNGV. This CDR3 region has 15 residues. CDR3 coding DNA: TGTGCCAGCAGCTTAGGGCTCGCATTGAACACTGAAGCTTTCTTT. It translates to CASSLGLALNTEAFF.

The J gene is TRBJ1-6, the V gene TRBV4-3; possibly TRBD1 for D (5 bases). The CDR3 extends over 19 amino acids. Germline lookup yields CDR1 LGHNA and CDR2 YSLEER. The V and J ends lost 1 base and 7 bases respectively, with 23 bases between them. Written as DNA, the CDR3 is TGCGCCAGCAGCCAAGTCTCCTTTTTCGGGACCCAAAACAATTCACCCCTCCACTTT. As protein: CASSQVSFFGTQNNSPLHF.

This clonotype was counted between two and nine times. The chain is built from TRBV7-2 and TRBJ2-1; weak D call: TRBD2 (6 bases). In germline, CDR1 is SGHTA, CDR2 FQGNSA. With 1 base removed from V and 13 bases from J, the gap between germline ends came to 17 bases. The CDR3 runs 14 residues. DNA for the CDR3: TGTGCCAGCAGCTTAGTTGCTAGCGTGAATCTCCAGTTCTTC. Protein product: CASSLVASVNLQFF.

V is TRBV7-2 and J is TRBJ2-1, with 9 nucleotides matching TRBD1. Trimming took 3 bases from V and 3 from J; bases not matched to a gene: 3. In germline, CDR1 is SGHTA, CDR2 FQGNSA. The CDR3 is made up of 15 amino acids. CDR3 sequence reads: CASSFRQGDYNEQFF. The CDR3 DNA follows: TGTGCCAGCAGCTTCCGACAGGGGGACTACAATGAGCAGTTCTTC. Variable domain in full (rest from reference TRBV7-2 and TRBJ2-1): GAGVSQSPSNKVTEKGKDVELRCDPISGHTALYWYRQSLGQGLEFLIYFQGNSAPDKSGLPSDRFSAERTGGSVSTLTIQRTQQEDSAVYLCASSFRQGDYNEQFFGPGTRLTVL.

The CDR3 region has the DNA TGTGCCAGCAGCCAAGCATACGGGAGCTCCTACGAGCAGTACTTC. Amino acids: CASSQAYGSSYEQYF. V is TRBV4-2 and J is TRBJ2-7; D is possibly TRBD2 (6 bases). Germline values: CDR1 LGHNA, CDR2 YNFKEQ. The ends were cut back, 1 base at V and 0 bases at J, with 10 bases in the middle. The CDR3 loop spans 15 amino acids.

This clonotype was picked up a small number of times. For the CDR3, the DNA is TGTGCCAGCAGCCAAGATCTGGTCAGGCAAAGGGCCCAGTACTTC. It yields the protein CASSQDLVRQRAQYF. The chain uses TRBV3-1 and TRBJ2-5; D is unresolved. V was trimmed by 0 bases and J by 9 bases, leaving 17 bases between them. Germline-derived CDR1 and CDR2 are LGHDT and YNNKEL (reference sequence). The CDR3 extends over 15 amino acids.

The chain uses TRBV11-2 and TRBJ2-1, with D maybe TRBD2 (6 bases). Germline V gene sequence: CDR1 SGHAT, CDR2 FQNNGV. The CDR3 extends over 14 amino acids. V lost 2 bases and J 5 bases, leaving 10 bases between the germline ends. CDR3 sequence reads: CASSLLATNNEQFF. In DNA form, the CDR3 reads TGTGCCAGCAGCTTACTAGCGACCAACAATGAGCAGTTCTTC.

This clonotype was recorded once. The CDR3 end shows no conserved phenylalanine or tryptophan, and so a read error is likely. This chain connects TRBV11-1 to TRBJ2-5; D not resolved. The J call is doubtful: the DNA matches TRBJ2-1 better. Germline CDR1 is SGHAT and CDR2 is FQDESV (reference sequence). CDR3 length equals 14 residues. DNA of the CDR3: TGTGCCAGCAACTCAGTCGGGCAGATCGGCGAGCAGTTCCTC. Protein: CASNSVGQIGEQFL.

This clonotype was seen a handful of times. The V call is TRBV10-3, the J call TRBJ2-1, with 9 nucleotides matching TRBD1. From germline, CDR1 is ENHRY and CDR2 SYGVKD. The CDR3 totals 14 residues. J was trimmed by 8 bases and V by 8 bases; bases with no gene match: 10. This CDR3 is CAIQTGGPRDEQFF. CDR3 bases: TGTGCCATCCAAACAGGGGGCCCAAGGGATGAGCAGTTCTTC.

The J gene is TRBJ2-5, the V gene TRBV10-3; 11 positions agree with TRBD2. Unmatched junction bases numbered 1, after V lost 4 bases and J lost 0 bases. In germline, CDR1 is ENHRY, CDR2 SYGVKD. CDR3 size: 15 residues. The CDR3: CAISGSGRDQETQYF. The CDR3 nucleotides read TGTGCCATCAGTGGTAGCGGGAGGGACCAAGAGACCCAGTACTTC.

The chain links TRBV7-2 to TRBJ1-1; a possible D gene is TRBD1 (5 bases). The CDR3 loop spans 13 amino acids. V shed 6 bases and J shed 9 bases, with 17 bases lying between them. The germline V gene encodes CDR1 SGHTA and CDR2 FQGNSA. The CDR3 region has the DNA TGTGCCAGCAGTTATACCCGGGACGACCAAGCTTTCTTT. This sequence encodes CASSYTRDDQAFF.

The chain links TRBV29-1 to TRBJ2-1; 8 bases line up with TRBD2. The CDR3 spans 18 residues. The V gene end was trimmed by 0 bases and the J gene end by 4 bases; junction bases not matched to a gene: 14. CDR1 and CDR2 from the germline V gene are SQVTM and ANQGSEA. This CDR3 is CSVEDRGGGPILYNEQFF. Here the CDR3 DNA reads TGCAGCGTTGAAGATCGAGGCGGGGGGCCTATTCTATACAATGAGCAGTTCTTC.

The V and J genes are TRBV9 and TRBJ1-3; D might be TRBD1 (6 bases). Trimming cost V 3 bases and J 4 bases, with 14 bases left between them. Germline CDR1 is SGDLS and CDR2 is YYNGEE. The CDR3 extends over 15 amino acids. CDR3 in amino acids: CASSAPQGSGNTIYF. The CDR3 DNA follows: TGTGCCAGCAGCGCCCCACAGGGCTCAGGAAACACCATATATTTT.

This chain connects TRBV11-2 to TRBJ2-5; no clear D gene. The DNA end lines up better with TRBJ2-7; the J call may be wrong. CDR3 length: 12 residues. Germline V gene lookup returns CDR1 SGHAT and CDR2 FQNNGV. The CDR3 loop reads CASSIQDYEQYF. The CDR3 coding sequence is TGTGCCAGCAGCATCCAGGACTACGAGCAGTACTTC.

This chain connects TRBV28 to TRBJ2-7; tentative D call: TRBD1 (6 bases). The germline gives CDR1 MDHEN, CDR2 SYDVKM. V was clipped by 6 bases and J by 2 bases, with 17 bases between them. The CDR3 has 15 residues. The CDR3 DNA reads TGTGCCAGCAGCGCAAAGTGGGGGCTAACCTACGAGCAGTACTTC. This gives the protein CASSAKWGLTYEQYF. The whole variable domain, filled in from reference TRBV28 and TRBJ2-7, reads DVKVTQSSRYLVKRTGEKVFLECVQDMDHENMFWYRQDPGLGLRLIYFSYDVKMKEKGDIPEGYSVSREKKERFSLILESASTNQTSMYLCASSAKWGLTYEQYFGPGTRLTVT.

This chain links TRBV11-2 with TRBJ2-1; TRBD2 is a possible D gene (6 bases). Germline V lookup: CDR1 SGHAT, CDR2 FQNNGV. The CDR3 has 15 amino acids. Between the trimmed V and J ends, which lost 2 bases and 7 bases, there was a span of 15 bases. The CDR3 here is CASSLTAGKLNEQFF. The CDR3 coding sequence is TGTGCCAGCAGCTTAACGGCGGGAAAACTTAATGAGCAGTTCTTC. Complete variable domain (other parts from reference TRBV11-2 and TRBJ2-1): EAGVAQSPRYKIIEKRQSVAFWCNPISGHATLYWYQQILGQGPKLLIQFQNNGVVDDSQLPKDRFSAERLKGVDSTLKIQPAKLEDSAVYLCASSLTAGKLNEQFFGPGTRLTVL.

The chain has TRBV11-2 and TRBJ1-4; 7 bases line up with TRBD1. Unmatched junction bases numbered 4, after V lost 5 bases and J lost 4 bases. CDR1 SGHAT and CDR2 FQNNGV come from the germline V gene. The CDR3 covers 14 residues. In nucleotides, the CDR3 is TGTGCCAGCAGCCAAGGGGGCAATAATGAAAAACTGTTTTTT. Translation: CASSQGGNNEKLFF.